This T cell receptor beta chain is drawn from a study of cytomegalovirus exposure and HLA in healthy donors. The PCR used 60 Vbeta and 13 Jbeta primers. Here immunoSEQ multiplex PCR was the method, and the copy in TCRdb shows in-frame clones only, minus some. The sample shows 150,000 to 200,000 clones, just over 75% of them seen only once. Concerning this clone: What it recognizes is unknown.

Germline-derived CDR1 and CDR2 are MNHNS and SASEGT. The CDR3 length is 15 residues. The junction had 8 bases not matched to a gene; V was cut back by 7 bases and J by 3 bases. Study conclusions and caveats: Reportedly, fewer N-insertions than the approximately 690-donor mean appeared in an Asian-associated ancestry cluster in a later analysis. Later, an analysis found that common viral pathogens appeared to be linked with several of the most significant clusters. The authors assumed roughly uniform sequencing depth across donors for presence/absence analyses.

The material sequenced was PBMCs. The genes are TRBV6-1 and TRBJ1-5, with 8 bases identical to TRBD1. The sequence derives from a man in his forties in good health and CMV-seronegative. CDR3 amino acids: CASIQGVNFNQPQHF. The CDR3 DNA reads as TGTGCCAGCATACAGGGGGTAAATTTCAATCAGCCCCAGCATTTT.